A selection of T cell receptor beta chains follows, all from one sample in a study of blood T cell repertoires in COVID-19. Method: immunoSEQ multiplex PCR; TCRdb's copy keeps in-frame clones and lacks some. The data show about 46,000 clones, about 86% seen once. The specimen was PBMCs or T cells enriched from blood (not recorded which). The receptors originated from a woman between 45 and 65 years old who had recovered from COVID-19. Both conserved end residues are part of each CDR3. The D gene is left open where the match is weak.

>TRBV5-6|TRBJ2-7|-
TGTGCCAGCAGCTCGTACACTACGACATGGGGCGACGAGCAGTACTTC
CASSSYTTTWGDEQYF
>TRBV18|TRBJ2-1|-
TGTGCCAGCTCACCACTTGACAACTACAATGAGCAGTTCTTC
CASSPLDNYNEQFF
>TRBV7-2|TRBJ2-5|-
TGTGCCAGCAGCTTCGCAGGTGAAGAGACCCAGTACTTC
CASSFAGEETQYF
>TRBV27|TRBJ1-1|-
TGTGCCAGCAGTTTAGGGGCTTTTCGAGGCACTGAAGCTTTCTTT
CASSLGAFRGTEAFF
>TRBV29-1|TRBJ1-3|-
TGCAGCGTTGTGGAGGGCGCTGGAAACACCATATATTTT
CSVVEGAGNTIYF
>TRBV28|TRBJ1-1|-
TGTGCCAGCAGTTTAGAGGCCCGTCACACTGAAGCTTTCTTT
CASSLEARHTEAFF
>TRBV7-2|TRBJ1-6|-
TGTGCCAGCAGCTTAACCCCCGGACCCCTCCACTTT
CASSLTPGPLHF
>TRBV18|TRBJ2-6|-
TGTGCCAGCTCTGCCTCTACTGGGGCCAACGTCCTGACTTTC
CASSASTGANVLTF
>TRBV2|TRBJ2-7|TRBD1
TGTGCCAGCAGGAGGGACAGGGGTTCATCCGTATACGAGCAGTACTTC
CASRRDRGSSVYEQYF
>TRBV5-1|TRBJ1-1|-
TGCGCCAGCAAGCTTGGCAGTGGCGGCACTGAAGCTTTCTTT
CASKLGSGGTEAFF
>TRBV19|TRBJ2-7|-
TGTGCCAGTAGTCGGGGCGTAGCGGTCGGGCACTACGAGCAGTACTTC
CASSRGVAVGHYEQYF
>TRBV5-1|TRBJ2-1|TRBD2
TGCGCCAGCAGCTTGGGCGCCCTCGGGACTAGCGGCTACAATGAGCAGTTCTTC
CASSLGALGTSGYNEQFF